These 8 T cell receptor beta chains were sequenced from one sample in a study of T cell repertoires in cytomegalovirus infection. TCRdb called the reads again in MiXCR, with one record for every CDR3 protein. Altogether 150,000 to 200,000 distinct CDR3 sequences are present, over 25% being singletons, with the ten largest covering roughly 32%. The specimen sequenced was PBMCs. These receptor sequences come from a human donor in good health (CMV status not recorded). Some clones in this sample may be carry-over from other donors' samples.

This clonotype came up a few times. The V gene is TRBV19, the J gene TRBJ2-1, with D unresolved. Trimming removed 4 bases at V and 4 bases at J, with 17 bases between. This CDR3 spans 16 amino acids. Germline CDR1 LNHDA, CDR2 SQIVND (reference sequence). CDR3 DNA: TGTGCCAGTAGTAATTCAATGGCAGAACCTTACAATGAGCAGTTCTTC. It specifies CASSNSMAEPYNEQFF.

This clonotype was seen only a few times. V is TRBV5-1 and J is TRBJ1-1; D gene uncertain. The V gene lost 0 bases and the J gene lost 3 bases, with 12 bases spanning the gap. Germline lookup yields CDR1 SGHRS and CDR2 YFSETQ. This CDR3 region has 15 residues. CDR3 in DNA: TGCGCCAGCAGCTTGGAAGGCAGGCCCTACACTGAAGCTTTCTTT. Its protein is CASSLEGRPYTEAFF.

The gene calls are TRBV20-1 and TRBJ2-7; 7 nucleotides line up with TRBD1. Germline V lookup: CDR1 DFQATT, CDR2 SNEGSKA (reference sequence). V dropped 6 bases and J dropped 0; count of bases not matched to a gene: 11. The CDR3 has 15 residues. CDR3 region: CSAQDRLSSSYEQYF. CDR3 in DNA: TGCAGTGCCCAGGACAGGTTATCAAGCTCCTACGAGCAGTACTTC.

This sequence joins TRBV6-5 and TRBJ2-3; 7 bases match TRBD1. CDR3 length: 14 amino acids. Germline trimming cut 10 bases from V and 2 bases from J; bases unmatched to any gene: 9. The germline gives CDR1 MNHEY, CDR2 SVGAGI. The DNA for the CDR3 is TGTGCCACGAGCTCAGGGGGAAACACAGATACGCAGTATTTT. The encoded protein is CATSSGGNTDTQYF.

This clonotype came up many times. J is TRBJ2-7 and V is TRBV7-2; the D call may be TRBD1 or TRBD2 (5 bases each). V was cut by 5 bases and J by 5 bases, with 19 bases left in between. The CDR3 runs 15 residues. Germline V CDR1 and CDR2: SGHTA, FQGNSA. The CDR3 DNA reads TGTGCCAGCAGCCGGGGAATTAGGGGTGCAGACGAGCAGTACTTC. Its protein is CASSRGIRGADEQYF. The complete variable domain, with remaining parts taken from reference TRBV7-2 and TRBJ2-7, reads GAGVSQSPSNKVTEKGKDVELRCDPISGHTALYWYRQSLGQGLEFLIYFQGNSAPDKSGLPSDRFSAERTGGSVSTLTIQRTQQEDSAVYLCASSRGIRGADEQYFGPGTRLTVT.

The chain is built from TRBV27 and TRBJ2-3; D uncertain. CDR3 size: 12 residues. V dropped 10 bases and J dropped 6 bases, with 14 bases sitting between them. Germline CDR1 and CDR2: MNHEY and SMNVEV (reference sequence). CDR3 nucleotides: TGTGCCACCCGGACCCCGGGCGATACGCAGTATTTT. Its translation: CATRTPGDTQYF.

The chain couples TRBV7-2 to TRBJ1-2; tentative D call: TRBD1 (5 bases). The germline V gene encodes CDR1 SGHTA and CDR2 FQGNSA. With 10 bases removed from V and 5 bases from J, the gap between germline ends came to 17 bases. There are 13 residues in the CDR3. CDR3 sequence reads: CATPWRGEYGYTF. CDR3 in DNA: TGTGCCACCCCCTGGAGAGGGGAATATGGCTACACCTTC.

This clonotype appeared many times. CDR3 bases: TGTGCCAGCAGTTTTAACCCAGCGGAGAACACTGAAGCTTTCTTT. It codes for CASSFNPAENTEAFF. The chain is built from TRBV12-3 or TRBV12-4 and TRBJ1-1; D is undetermined. The V end was cut by 3 bases, the J end by 1 base, with 12 bases between. The CDR3 totals 15 residues.